This T cell receptor beta chain was documented in a study of blood T cell repertoires in COVID-19 (TCRdb year 2020). Regarding the complete study: Collaborator samples came from the United States, Italy and Spain and covered acute and convalescent phases of COVID-19. The samples were drawn from two sources: the first 160 participants of the ongoing ImmuneRACE study, and fewer than 1,500 subjects contributed by 6 global collaborators. Where available, HLA class I and class II types were taken from metadata supplied by the sample provider and were not determined by assay-based typing. The sample metadata nearly always contained a de-identified subject ID, COVID-19 status, age in years and sex. The dataset comprised deeply sampled blood TCRbeta repertoires from subjects exposed to, actively infected with, or recovered from COVID-19. The repertoires were made available in a free public database intended to serve as a resource for research on the immune response to SARS-CoV-2. The material from the prospective study consisted of cDNA or gDNA derived from T cells, B-cell-depleted T cells, or PBMCs.

As for this clone: This receptor's antigen is unknown. There are no base qualities to consult, and no much larger clone falls within one base.

V loses 0 bases of germline sequence and J loses 6 bases, and the interval between the two ends is 11 bases. From the cysteine up to the phenylalanine, the CDR3 has a length of 13 residues. Only CDR3 DNA remains: 39 bases, in frame from the first base. Based on the germline V gene, the CDR1 and CDR2 sequences are SQVTM and ANQGSEA. Whole blood was collected in K2EDTA tubes by collaborating institutions according to the institutions' own protocols. For TCRbeta analysis, collaborator samples were shipped as frozen whole blood, as isolated PBMCs, or as DNA extracted from either sample type. Broad study findings and their caveats: The amount of clinical and demographic metadata varied by source and participant and was provided uncurated.

The immunoSEQ Assay, a bias-controlled multiplex PCR, was used to amplify TCRbeta CDR3 regions from genomic DNA. The original pipeline was this. The number of nucleated cells in each sample was estimated from the amplification of reference gene primers within the assay. Sequence reads were collapsed and filtered to measure the absolute abundance of every unique TCRbeta CDR3 rearrangement. For each sample, productive Simpson clonality was calculated as the square root of Simpson's diversity index over productive rearrangements. TCRdb took over this immuneACCESS table, retaining in-frame rearrangements with V and J assigned. Such tables are incomplete; in checked studies, under half of the missing clones stem from an unresolved V gene, and the remainder is unexplained. The V and J calls and clone size were taken over from that table, and D and trimming were inferred from the DNA. Across this sample there are 150,000 to 200,000 clones, with about 86% seen only once. The ten top clones hold 3% to 4% of the sample.

The TCR originated in a man younger than 30 with active or convalescent COVID-19. What was sequenced was peripheral blood. The rearrangement combines TRBV29-1 with TRBJ1-2, and TRBD1 may be the D gene, going by 5 matching bases. The DNA sequence follows: TGCAGCGTTGAAGATCTCATCAGGGATGGCTACACCTTC. Its amino acids are CSVEDLIRDGYTF.